The source of this T cell receptor beta chain is a study of blood T cells in healthy people across ages. Isolation per sample recovered at least 6.5 million PBMCs. Using a J-beta primer mix together with a sample-barcoded 5' primer, a second PCR was run for roughly 6 to 12 cycles. Carrying 12 random nucleotides, a template-switch adaptor labeled each individual cDNA molecule. TCRdb fed the 5' RACE reads into MiXCR, producing one record per CDR3 protein. This sample has 1.5 million to 2 million distinct CDR3 sequences; 34% occur once, and the top ten carry about 11%. Per germline, CDR1 ENHRY and CDR2 SYGVKD. The V gene lost 3 bases and the J gene lost 7 bases, with 12 bases spanning the gap. This CDR3 has 13 residues.

The TCR sequence derives from a woman in her 30s in good health. The sequenced sample consisted of blood. The genes are TRBV10-3 and TRBJ1-2, with D perhaps matching TRBD1 (5 bases). This chain's CDR3 is CAISEQVGGGYTF. The CDR3 region has the DNA TGTGCCATCAGTGAACAGGTGGGGGGTGGCTACACCTTC.